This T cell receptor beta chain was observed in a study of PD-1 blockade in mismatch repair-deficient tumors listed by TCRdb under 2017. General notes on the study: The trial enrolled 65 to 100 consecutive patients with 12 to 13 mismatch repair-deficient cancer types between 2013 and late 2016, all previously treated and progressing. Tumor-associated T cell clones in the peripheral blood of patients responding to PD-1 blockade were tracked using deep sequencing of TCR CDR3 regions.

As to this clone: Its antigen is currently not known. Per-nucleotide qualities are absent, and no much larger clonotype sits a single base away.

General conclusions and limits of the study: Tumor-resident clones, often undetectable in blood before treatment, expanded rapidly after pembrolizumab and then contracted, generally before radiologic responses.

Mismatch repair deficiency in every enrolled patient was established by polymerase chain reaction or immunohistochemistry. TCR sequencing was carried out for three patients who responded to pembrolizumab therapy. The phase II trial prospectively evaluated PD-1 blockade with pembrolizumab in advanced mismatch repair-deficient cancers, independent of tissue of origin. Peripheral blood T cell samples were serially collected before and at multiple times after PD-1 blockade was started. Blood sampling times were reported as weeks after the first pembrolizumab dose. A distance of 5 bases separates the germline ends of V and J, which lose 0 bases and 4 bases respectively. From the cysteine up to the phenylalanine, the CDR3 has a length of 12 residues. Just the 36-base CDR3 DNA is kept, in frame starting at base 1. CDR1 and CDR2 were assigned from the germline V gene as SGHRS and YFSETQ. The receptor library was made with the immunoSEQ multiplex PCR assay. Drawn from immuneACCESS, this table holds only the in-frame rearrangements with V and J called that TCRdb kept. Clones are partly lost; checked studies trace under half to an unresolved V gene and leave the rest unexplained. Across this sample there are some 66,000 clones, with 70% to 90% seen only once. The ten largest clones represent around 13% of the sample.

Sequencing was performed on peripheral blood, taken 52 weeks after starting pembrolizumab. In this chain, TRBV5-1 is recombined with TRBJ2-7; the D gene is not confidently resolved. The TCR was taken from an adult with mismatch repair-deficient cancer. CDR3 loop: CASSLVGYEQYF. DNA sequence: TGCGCCAGCAGCTTGGTCGGATACGAGCAGTACTTC.